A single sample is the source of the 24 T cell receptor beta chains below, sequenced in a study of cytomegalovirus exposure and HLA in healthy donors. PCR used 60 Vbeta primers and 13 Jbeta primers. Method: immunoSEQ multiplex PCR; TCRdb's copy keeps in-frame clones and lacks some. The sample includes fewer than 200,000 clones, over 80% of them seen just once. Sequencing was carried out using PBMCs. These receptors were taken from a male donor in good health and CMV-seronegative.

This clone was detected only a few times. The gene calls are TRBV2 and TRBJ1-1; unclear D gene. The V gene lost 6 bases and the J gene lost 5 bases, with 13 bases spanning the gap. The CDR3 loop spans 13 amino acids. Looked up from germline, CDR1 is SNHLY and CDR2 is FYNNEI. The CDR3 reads CASSVEVRTEAFF. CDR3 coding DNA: TGTGCCAGCAGCGTGGAGGTCCGTACTGAAGCTTTCTTT.

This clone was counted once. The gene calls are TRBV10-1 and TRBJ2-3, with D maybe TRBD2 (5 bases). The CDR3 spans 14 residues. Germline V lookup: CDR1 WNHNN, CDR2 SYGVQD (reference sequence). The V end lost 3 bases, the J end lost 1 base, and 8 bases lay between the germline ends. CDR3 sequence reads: CASSDEGGTDTQYF. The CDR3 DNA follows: TGCGCCAGCAGTGACGAGGGAGGCACAGATACGCAGTATTTT.

The CDR3 bases are TGTGCCAGCAGCGTACGGGGTTTTAACACTGAAGCTTTCTTT. Amino acids: CASSVRGFNTEAFF. This chain joins TRBV9 and TRBJ1-1; D unresolved. CDR3 length: 14 residues. V was pared by 1 base and J by 2 bases, with 9 bases between. Per the germline V gene, CDR1 is SGDLS and CDR2 is YYNGEE.

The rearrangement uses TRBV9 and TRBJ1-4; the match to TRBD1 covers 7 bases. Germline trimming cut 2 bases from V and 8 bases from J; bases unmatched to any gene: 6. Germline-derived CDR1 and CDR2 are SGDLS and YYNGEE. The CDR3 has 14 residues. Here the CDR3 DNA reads TGTGCCAGCAGCGTCGGAGGGGGCGCGGAAAAACTGTTTTTT. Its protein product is CASSVGGGAEKLFF. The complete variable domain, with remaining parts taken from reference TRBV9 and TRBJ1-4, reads DSGVTQTPKHLITATGQRVTLRCSPRSGDLSVYWYQQSLDQGLQFLIQYYNGEERAKGNILERFSAQQFPDLHSELNLSSLELGDSALYFCASSVGGGAEKLFFGSGTQLSVL.

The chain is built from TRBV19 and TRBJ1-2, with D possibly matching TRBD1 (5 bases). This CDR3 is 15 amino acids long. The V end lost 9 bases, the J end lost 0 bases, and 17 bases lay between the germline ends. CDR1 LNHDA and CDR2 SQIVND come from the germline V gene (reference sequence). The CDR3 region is CASLSVDSTNYGYTF. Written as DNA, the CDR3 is TGTGCCAGCCTCTCCGTCGACAGCACTAACTATGGCTACACCTTC.

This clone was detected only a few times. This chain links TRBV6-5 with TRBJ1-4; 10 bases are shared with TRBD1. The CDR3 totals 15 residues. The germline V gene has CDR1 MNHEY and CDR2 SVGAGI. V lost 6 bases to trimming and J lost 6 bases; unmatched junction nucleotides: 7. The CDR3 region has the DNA TGTGCCAGCAGCCGAACCGGGACAGGGGATGAAAAACTGTTTTTT. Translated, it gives CASSRTGTGDEKLFF.

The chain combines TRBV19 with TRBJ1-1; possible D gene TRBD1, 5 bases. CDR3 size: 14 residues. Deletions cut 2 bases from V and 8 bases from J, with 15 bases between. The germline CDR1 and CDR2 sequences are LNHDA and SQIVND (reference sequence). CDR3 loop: CASSISLDNYEAFF. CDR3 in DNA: TGTGCCAGTAGTATATCCCTGGACAATTACGAAGCTTTCTTT.

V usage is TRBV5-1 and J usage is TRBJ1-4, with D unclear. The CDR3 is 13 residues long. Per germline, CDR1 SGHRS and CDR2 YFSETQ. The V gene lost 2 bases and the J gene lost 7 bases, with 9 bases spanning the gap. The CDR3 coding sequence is TGCGCCAGCAGCTTTGAGCCTATTGAAAAACTGTTTTTT. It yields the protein CASSFEPIEKLFF.

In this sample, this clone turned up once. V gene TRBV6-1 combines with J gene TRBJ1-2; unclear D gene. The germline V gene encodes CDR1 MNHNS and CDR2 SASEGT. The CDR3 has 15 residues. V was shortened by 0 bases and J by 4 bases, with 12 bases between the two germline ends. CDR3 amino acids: CASSEASGSVYGYTF. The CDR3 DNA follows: TGTGCCAGCAGTGAAGCGTCTGGGAGCGTCTATGGCTACACCTTC.

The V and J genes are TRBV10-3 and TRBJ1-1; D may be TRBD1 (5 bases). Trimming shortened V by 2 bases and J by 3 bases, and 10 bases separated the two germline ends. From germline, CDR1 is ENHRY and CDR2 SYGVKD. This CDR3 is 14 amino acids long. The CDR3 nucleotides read TGTGCCATCAGTGAGGGCAGGGCGCACACTGAAGCTTTCTTT. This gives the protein CAISEGRAHTEAFF.

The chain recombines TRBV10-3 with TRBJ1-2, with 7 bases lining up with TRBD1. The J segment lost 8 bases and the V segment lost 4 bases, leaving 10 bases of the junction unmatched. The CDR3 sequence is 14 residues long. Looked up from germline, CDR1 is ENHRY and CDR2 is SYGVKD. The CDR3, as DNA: TGTGCCATCAGTGTGCAGACAGGGCAGGGCGGCTACACCTTC. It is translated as CAISVQTGQGGYTF.

Here the CDR3 reads CASSLAPGSGNTIYF. The CDR3 coding sequence is TGTGCCAGCAGTCTTGCGCCAGGCTCTGGAAACACCATATATTTT. This rearrangement joins TRBV6-5 to TRBJ1-3; no clear D gene. Germline V gene lookup returns CDR1 MNHEY and CDR2 SVGAGI. This CDR3 region has 15 residues. V lost 5 bases, J lost 0 bases, and 11 bases lay in between.

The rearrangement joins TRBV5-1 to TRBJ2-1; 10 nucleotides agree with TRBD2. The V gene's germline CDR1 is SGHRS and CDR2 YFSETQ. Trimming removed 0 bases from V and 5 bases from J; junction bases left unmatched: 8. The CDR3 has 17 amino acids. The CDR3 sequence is CASSLVKVAGGNNEQFF. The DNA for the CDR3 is TGCGCCAGCAGCTTGGTGAAGGTAGCGGGGGGTAACAATGAGCAGTTCTTC.

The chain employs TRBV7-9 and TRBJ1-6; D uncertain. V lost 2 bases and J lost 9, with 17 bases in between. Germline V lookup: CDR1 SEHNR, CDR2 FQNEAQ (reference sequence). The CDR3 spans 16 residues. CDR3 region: CASSLPRIGLASPLHF. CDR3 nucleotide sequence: TGTGCCAGCAGCTTACCCAGGATAGGACTAGCTTCACCCCTCCACTTT.

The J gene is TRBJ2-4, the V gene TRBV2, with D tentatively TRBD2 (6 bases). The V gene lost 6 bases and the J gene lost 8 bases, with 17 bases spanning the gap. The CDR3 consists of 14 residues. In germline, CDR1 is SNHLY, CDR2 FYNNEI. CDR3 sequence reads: CASRDAVRGDIQYF. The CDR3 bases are TGTGCCAGCAGGGACGCCGTGCGGGGTGACATTCAGTACTTC.

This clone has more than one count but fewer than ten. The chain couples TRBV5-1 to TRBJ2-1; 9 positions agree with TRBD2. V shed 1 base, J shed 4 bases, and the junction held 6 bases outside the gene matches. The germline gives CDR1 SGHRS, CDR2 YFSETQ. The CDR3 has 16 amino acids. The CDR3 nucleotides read TGCGCCAGCAGCTTGCAAGCGGGGGGACCATACAATGAGCAGTTCTTC. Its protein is CASSLQAGGPYNEQFF.

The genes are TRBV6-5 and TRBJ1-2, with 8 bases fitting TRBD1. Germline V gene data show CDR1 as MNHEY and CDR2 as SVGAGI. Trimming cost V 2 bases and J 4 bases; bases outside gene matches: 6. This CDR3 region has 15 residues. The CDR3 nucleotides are TGTGCCAGCAGTTACCGGACAGGGTTGGGCTATGGCTACACCTTC. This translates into CASSYRTGLGYGYTF.

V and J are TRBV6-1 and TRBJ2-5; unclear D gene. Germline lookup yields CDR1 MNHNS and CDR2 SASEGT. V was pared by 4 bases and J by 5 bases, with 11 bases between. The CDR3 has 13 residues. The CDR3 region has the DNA TGTGCCAGCAGTGGCGGAAGTGCCGAGACCCAGTACTTC. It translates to CASSGGSAETQYF.

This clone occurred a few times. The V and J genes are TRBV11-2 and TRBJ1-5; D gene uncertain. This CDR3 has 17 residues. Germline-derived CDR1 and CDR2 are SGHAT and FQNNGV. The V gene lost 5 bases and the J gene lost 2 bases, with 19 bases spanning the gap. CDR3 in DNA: TGTGCCAGCAGCCGCCTAGGGCCCGGGAATGGCAATCAGCCCCAGCATTTT. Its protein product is CASSRLGPGNGNQPQHF.

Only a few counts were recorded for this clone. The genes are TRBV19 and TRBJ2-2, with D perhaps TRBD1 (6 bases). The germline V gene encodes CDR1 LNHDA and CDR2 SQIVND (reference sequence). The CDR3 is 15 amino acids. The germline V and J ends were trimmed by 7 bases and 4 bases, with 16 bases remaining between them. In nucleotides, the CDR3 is TGTGCCAGTACCACCCTGAGGGGGACCACCGGGGAGCTGTTTTTT. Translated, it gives CASTTLRGTTGELFF.

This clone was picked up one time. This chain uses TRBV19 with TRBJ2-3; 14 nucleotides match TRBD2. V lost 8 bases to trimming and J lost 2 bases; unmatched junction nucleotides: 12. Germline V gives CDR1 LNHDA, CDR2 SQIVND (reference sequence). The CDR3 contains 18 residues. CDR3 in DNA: TGTGCCAGTCGACCCGGGACTAGCGGGGGCCCGACCACAGATACGCAGTATTTT. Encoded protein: CASRPGTSGGPTTDTQYF.

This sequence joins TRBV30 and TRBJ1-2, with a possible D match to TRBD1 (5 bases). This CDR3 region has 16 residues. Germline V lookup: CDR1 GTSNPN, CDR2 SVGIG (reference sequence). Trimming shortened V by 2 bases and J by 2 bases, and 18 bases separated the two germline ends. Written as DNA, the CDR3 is TGTGCCTGGAGTTTTGGGGTCCTCAGGGAAAACTATGGCTACACCTTC. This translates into CAWSFGVLRENYGYTF.

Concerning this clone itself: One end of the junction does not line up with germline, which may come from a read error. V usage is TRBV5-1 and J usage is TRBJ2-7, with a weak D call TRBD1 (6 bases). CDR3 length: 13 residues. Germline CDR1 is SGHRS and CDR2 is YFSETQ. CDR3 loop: CASKDSDSYEQCF. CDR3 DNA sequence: TGCGCCAGCAAGGACAGCGACTCCTACGAGCAGTGCTTC.

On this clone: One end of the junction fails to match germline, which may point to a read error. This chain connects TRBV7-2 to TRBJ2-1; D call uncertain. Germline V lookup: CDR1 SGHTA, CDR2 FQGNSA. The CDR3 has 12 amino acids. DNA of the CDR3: TGTGCCAGCAGCTTAGACTACTATGAGCAGTTCTTC. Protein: CASSLDYYEQFF.